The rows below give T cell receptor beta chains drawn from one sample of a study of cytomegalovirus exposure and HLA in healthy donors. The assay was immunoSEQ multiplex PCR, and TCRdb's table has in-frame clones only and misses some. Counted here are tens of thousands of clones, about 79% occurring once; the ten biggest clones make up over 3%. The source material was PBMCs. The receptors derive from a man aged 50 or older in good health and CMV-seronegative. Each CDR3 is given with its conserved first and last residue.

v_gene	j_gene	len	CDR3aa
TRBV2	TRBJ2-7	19	CASSSTTGRFTSGRPEQYF
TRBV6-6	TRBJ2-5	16	CASSNLLGQVSETQYF
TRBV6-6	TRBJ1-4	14	CASSPVGRREKLFF
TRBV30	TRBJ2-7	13	CAWSRDSAYEQYF
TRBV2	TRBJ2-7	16	CASSEAEGQRGHEQYF
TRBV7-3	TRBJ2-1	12	CASSLNNNEQFF
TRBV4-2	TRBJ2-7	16	CASSRVVGGQLYEQYF
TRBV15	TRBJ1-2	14	CATSRGGTPYGYTF
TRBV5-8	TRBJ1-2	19	CASSPTTGQGLIKGGGYTF
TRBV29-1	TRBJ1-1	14	CSGTRTAQNTEAFF
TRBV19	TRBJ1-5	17	CASSISSGMGSNQPQHF
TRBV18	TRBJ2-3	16	CASSPPYAGSTDTQYF